The 28 T cell receptor beta chains presented below share a single source sample, sequenced in a study of T cell responses to AZD1222 COVID-19 vaccine. The method was immunoSEQ multiplex PCR; TCRdb's version includes in-frame clones alone and lacks a portion of them. The sample records approximately 84,000 clones, 83% being singletons. Sample: peripheral blood, taken 28 days after the second AZD1222 dose. The source of these receptors is an adult who received the AZD1222 COVID-19 vaccine.

The chain employs TRBV5-5 and TRBJ2-7; 8 bases map to TRBD1. Germline CDR1 and CDR2: SGHKS and YYEKEE (reference sequence). This CDR3 contains 16 residues. The V gene end was trimmed by 4 bases and the J gene end by 3 bases; junction bases not matched to a gene: 12. CDR3 sequence reads: CASSPSPGQAFYEQYF. CDR3 coding DNA: TGTGCCAGCAGCCCGAGCCCGGGACAGGCCTTCTACGAGCAGTACTTC.

The rearrangement uses TRBV4-3 and TRBJ2-7, with TRBD2 matching 14 bases. Germline V gene data show CDR1 as LGHNA and CDR2 as YSLEER. This CDR3 has 16 residues. V shed 0 bases, J shed 4 bases, and the junction held 2 bases outside the gene matches. The CDR3 sequence: CASSQEGTSGSYEQYF. The CDR3 bases are TGCGCCAGCAGCCAAGAGGGGACTAGCGGGAGTTACGAGCAGTACTTC.

This chain joins TRBV9 and TRBJ2-1; D assignment may be TRBD1 or TRBD2 (6 bases each). CDR3 length: 16 amino acids. The V and J ends lost 4 bases and 0 bases respectively, with 14 bases between them. The V gene's germline CDR1 is SGDLS and CDR2 YYNGEE. The DNA for the CDR3 is TGTGCCAGCAGCCCCCGGGGGCGGAACTCCTACAATGAGCAGTTCTTC. It is translated as CASSPRGRNSYNEQFF.

This CDR3 is CAWREWREGYEQYF. The CDR3 nucleotides are TGTGCCTGGAGGGAGTGGCGGGAGGGCTACGAGCAGTACTTC. This chain joins TRBV30 and TRBJ2-7, with 9 bases matching TRBD2. After removal of 3 bases from V and 3 bases from J, the junction contained 6 bases not matched to a gene. Germline V lookup: CDR1 GTSNPN, CDR2 SVGIG (reference sequence). The CDR3 is made up of 14 amino acids.

A single count supports this clone. This rearrangement joins TRBV28 to TRBJ1-3; weak D call: TRBD1 (5 bases). Trimming stripped 7 bases from V and 0 bases from J, with 16 bases between. The germline V gene has CDR1 MDHEN and CDR2 SYDVKM. The CDR3 loop spans 16 amino acids. CDR3 sequence: CASTRQFGSSGNTIYF. As DNA, the CDR3 is TGTGCCAGCACCCGACAGTTCGGAAGCTCTGGAAACACCATATATTTT.

The chain recombines TRBV27 with TRBJ2-5; D is undetermined. The V and J ends lost 5 bases and 2 bases respectively, with 33 bases between them. CDR3 size: 21 residues. Germline lookup yields CDR1 MNHEY and CDR2 SMNVEV (reference sequence). CDR3 residues: CASSPPPLSAGTPGWQETQYF. The CDR3 DNA follows: TGTGCCAGCAGTCCGCCGCCTCTATCGGCAGGAACCCCAGGTTGGCAAGAGACCCAGTACTTC.

This clone was counted only a few times. This sequence joins TRBV27 and TRBJ1-2; 7 bases map to TRBD1. Germline loops: CDR1 MNHEY, CDR2 SMNVEV (reference sequence). The junction had 4 bases not matched to a gene; V was cut back by 3 bases and J by 6 bases. The CDR3 extends over 13 amino acids. CDR3 bases: TGTGCCAGCAGTTTTCAGGGGGGGGATGGCTACACCTTC. This gives the protein CASSFQGGDGYTF.

This chain links TRBV7-3 with TRBJ2-3; TRBD2 matches at 9 bases. CDR1 and CDR2 from the germline V gene are SGHTA and FQGTGA. Trimming at V came to 1 base and at J to 2 bases, leaving 1 base not matched to a gene. The CDR3 is made up of 15 amino acids. Written as DNA, the CDR3 is TGTGCCAGCAGCTTAATAGCGGGAGTCACAGATACGCAGTATTTT. It is translated as CASSLIAGVTDTQYF.

The CDR3 region is CASSQVRSSSYNSPLHF. The CDR3 DNA reads as TGTGCCAGCAGCCAGGTCCGTTCGAGCTCCTATAATTCACCCCTCCACTTT. The chain couples TRBV11-2 to TRBJ1-6; D gene ambiguous. Trimming took 5 bases from V and 0 from J, leaving 14 bases between them. From germline, CDR1 is SGHAT and CDR2 FQNNGV. CDR3 length: 17 amino acids.

The chain couples TRBV7-8 to TRBJ2-1, with TRBD2 identical over 7 bases. The CDR3 loop spans 13 amino acids. From germline, CDR1 is SGHVS and CDR2 FQNEAQ. With V trimmed by 6 bases and J by 6 bases, 5 bases remained unmatched. The CDR3 region has the DNA TGTGCCAGCAGATCAGCGGGGTCCAATGAGCAGTTCTTC. This sequence encodes CASRSAGSNEQFF.

This clone was seen just once. The chain joins TRBV6-4 to TRBJ2-1, with 15 nucleotides matching TRBD2. The CDR3 has 18 amino acids. Germline V gives CDR1 MRHNA, CDR2 SNTAGT. V was clipped by 5 bases and J by 0 bases; unmatched bases: 5. The CDR3 loop reads CASSKGLAGGISYNEQFF. CDR3 in DNA: TGTGCCAGCAGTAAGGGACTAGCGGGAGGAATCTCCTACAATGAGCAGTTCTTC.

J is TRBJ2-1 and V is TRBV11-3; 16 bases map to TRBD2. With V trimmed by 4 bases and J by 4 bases, 1 base remained unmatched. CDR1 and CDR2 from the germline V gene are SGHNT and YENEEA. This CDR3 region has 16 residues. This CDR3 is CASSSGLAGGYNEQFF. CDR3 nucleotide sequence: TGTGCCAGCAGCTCGGGACTAGCGGGAGGGTACAATGAGCAGTTCTTC. Drawing the rest from reference TRBV11-3 and TRBJ2-1, the complete variable domain is EAGVVQSPRYKIIEKKQPVAFWCNPISGHNTLYWYLQNLGQGPELLIRYENEEAVDDSQLPKDRFSAERLKGVDSTLKIQPAELGDSAVYLCASSSGLAGGYNEQFFGPGTRLTVL.

Points on this clone: The CDR3 end shows no conserved phenylalanine or tryptophan, and so a read error is likely. Because the CDR3's place on the DNA is in doubt, the DNA is left out and the CDR3 is given as listed by TCRdb. CDR3 residues: CASSLRGGAQSR. The chain has TRBV28 and TRBJ1-2. 12 amino acids form the CDR3, both terminal residues included. From germline, CDR1 is MDHEN and CDR2 SYDVKM.

This chain links TRBV4-1 with TRBJ1-5; D is unclear. Germline CDR1 reads MGHRA; CDR2 reads YSYEKL. This CDR3 is 15 amino acids long. V shed 4 bases and J shed 6 bases, with 16 bases lying between them. The CDR3 nucleotides read TGCGCCAGCAGCCTCGCTGCGGGGTCTACTCAGCCCCAGCATTTT. This translates into CASSLAAGSTQPQHF.

The genes are TRBV11-2 and TRBJ1-2, with 10 bases identical to TRBD1. The V gene end was trimmed by 4 bases and the J gene end by 6 bases; junction bases not matched to a gene: 2. The CDR3 is made up of 13 amino acids. Germline values: CDR1 SGHAT, CDR2 FQNNGV. CDR3 in DNA: TGTGCCAGCAGCTGGGGGACAGGGGATGGCTACACCTTC. Translating it yields CASSWGTGDGYTF. The full variable domain, in which reference TRBV11-2 and TRBJ1-2 provide the parts outside the CDR3, is EAGVAQSPRYKIIEKRQSVAFWCNPISGHATLYWYQQILGQGPKLLIQFQNNGVVDDSQLPKDRFSAERLKGVDSTLKIQPAKLEDSAVYLCASSWGTGDGYTFGSGTRLTVV.

The DNA for the CDR3 is TGTGCCAGCTCACCAGACATCGGGGAGGAAAAACTGTTTTTT. Its protein product is CASSPDIGEEKLFF. The chain employs TRBV18 and TRBJ1-4; no definite D call. The CDR3 loop spans 14 amino acids. Germline V lookup: CDR1 KGHSH, CDR2 LQKENI. V gave up 2 bases and J gave up 8 bases, with 12 bases separating them.

This clone appeared a single time. V and J are TRBV5-1 and TRBJ2-2, with 8 bases lining up with TRBD1. Germline trimming cut 1 base from V and 3 bases from J; bases unmatched to any gene: 5. The germline CDR1 and CDR2 sequences are SGHRS and YFSETQ. This CDR3 is 16 amino acids long. CDR3 sequence (DNA): TGCGCCAGCAGCTTGTCGGCAGGGGGCTACACCGGGGAGCTGTTTTTT. It encodes CASSLSAGGYTGELFF.

This clone has a handful of counts. The J gene is TRBJ1-1, the V gene TRBV28, with unresolved D. V lost 6 bases and J 4 bases, leaving 9 bases between the germline ends. This CDR3 comprises 12 residues. CDR1 and CDR2 (germline): MDHEN, SYDVKM. The CDR3 DNA is TGTGCCAGCAGCAGACTTCTCACTGAAGCTTTCTTT. Translation gives CASSRLLTEAFF.

The chain links TRBV10-3 to TRBJ2-3; 12 bases are a match to TRBD2. The germline CDR1 and CDR2 sequences are ENHRY and SYGVKD. The CDR3 is 17 amino acids. The V gene end was trimmed by 0 bases and the J gene end by 4 bases; junction bases not matched to a gene: 5. The CDR3 DNA reads TGTGCCATCAGTGAGTCGCGGACTAGCGGGATAGCAGATACGCAGTATTTT. It translates to CAISESRTSGIADTQYF.

V is TRBV6-1 and J is TRBJ1-4; TRBD1 agrees at 9 bases. CDR1 is MNHNS and CDR2 is SASEGT in the germline V gene. V trimming: 3 bases; J trimming: 8 bases; junction bases outside the gene matches: 7. The CDR3 spans 15 residues. The CDR3 is CASSDDGTGNEKLFF. CDR3 sequence (DNA): TGTGCCAGCAGTGATGACGGGACAGGGAACGAAAAACTGTTTTTT.

This chain connects TRBV5-4 to TRBJ2-7, with no clear D. The V gene's germline CDR1 is SGHNT and CDR2 YYREEE (reference sequence). This CDR3 has 16 residues. Trimming took 0 bases from V and 0 from J, leaving 13 bases between them. The CDR3 bases are TGTGCCAGCAGCTTGGGGTCGCGCGCTCTCTCCTACGAGCAGTACTTC. Amino acids: CASSLGSRALSYEQYF. Drawing the rest from reference TRBV5-4 and TRBJ2-7, the complete variable domain is ETGVTQSPTHLIKTRGQQVTLRCSSQSGHNTVSWYQQALGQGPQFIFQYYREEENGRGNFPPRFSGLQFPNYSSELNVNALELDDSALYLCASSLGSRALSYEQYFGPGTRLTVT.

This chain links TRBV24-1 with TRBJ2-1, with a tentative D call TRBD1 (5 bases). Germline V gene data show CDR1 as KGHDR and CDR2 as SFDVKD. Trimming stripped 4 bases from V and 8 bases from J, with 14 bases between. The CDR3 sequence is 14 residues long. The CDR3 loop is CATSDQTVMHEQFF. The CDR3 nucleotides are TGTGCCACCAGTGACCAGACAGTGATGCATGAGCAGTTCTTC.

The chain carries TRBV6-2 or TRBV6-3 and TRBJ2-1, with 10 bases identical to TRBD2. The germline CDR1 and CDR2 sequences are MNHEY and SVGEGT. After removal of 2 bases from V and 7 bases from J, the junction contained 8 bases not matched to a gene. The CDR3 covers 16 residues. This CDR3 is CASSYPLAGVRNEQFF. The CDR3 DNA reads as TGTGCCAGCAGTTACCCCCTAGCGGGAGTGAGGAATGAGCAGTTCTTC.

This clone turned up a few times. This rearrangement joins TRBV4-1 to TRBJ2-3, with D possibly matching TRBD2 (5 bases). Germline CDR1 and CDR2: MGHRA and YSYEKL. V was shortened by 3 bases and J by 4 bases, with 11 bases between the two germline ends. The CDR3 extends over 14 amino acids. The CDR3 loop reads CASSQRTPPDTQYF. CDR3 sequence (DNA): TGCGCCAGCAGCCAGAGGACTCCGCCAGATACGCAGTATTTT.

V is TRBV24-1 and J is TRBJ2-1; D is tentatively TRBD1 or TRBD2 (5 bases each). Germline values: CDR1 KGHDR, CDR2 SFDVKD. The CDR3 totals 15 residues. Trimming stripped 10 bases from V and 7 bases from J, with 22 bases between. The DNA for the CDR3 is TGTGCCACACAAAATCCCGGGACCCAGAGTAATGAGCAGTTCTTC. It specifies CATQNPGTQSNEQFF.

CDR3 nucleotide sequence: TGTGCCAGCAGCATCGACAGGGTTGGGGGAGAGACCCAGTACTTC. Amino acids: CASSIDRVGGETQYF. This chain uses TRBV11-2 with TRBJ2-5, with 7 bases aligning to TRBD1. Looked up from germline, CDR1 is SGHAT and CDR2 is FQNNGV. The V segment lost 5 bases and the J segment 4 bases; nucleotides outside the gene matches: 10. This CDR3 is 15 amino acids long.

This clone appeared a few times. The chain links TRBV30 to TRBJ1-2, with TRBD1 as a possible D gene (5 bases). V dropped 3 bases and J dropped 5 bases, with 16 bases sitting between them. The CDR3 loop spans 14 amino acids. CDR1 GTSNPN and CDR2 SVGIG come from the germline V gene (reference sequence). CDR3 in DNA: TGTGCCTGGAGCCCCGGGGCGGATCCTTATGGCTACACCTTC. Protein sequence: CAWSPGADPYGYTF.

This chain links TRBV3-1 (or the pseudogene TRBV3-2) with TRBJ1-2; D is unclear. Germline CDR1 is LGHDT and CDR2 is YNNKEL (reference sequence). There are 13 residues in the CDR3. The V gene lost 0 bases and the J gene lost 4 bases, with 6 bases spanning the gap. CDR3 protein: CASSQEGRYGYTF. CDR3 DNA: TGTGCCAGCAGCCAAGAAGGGCGCTATGGCTACACCTTC.